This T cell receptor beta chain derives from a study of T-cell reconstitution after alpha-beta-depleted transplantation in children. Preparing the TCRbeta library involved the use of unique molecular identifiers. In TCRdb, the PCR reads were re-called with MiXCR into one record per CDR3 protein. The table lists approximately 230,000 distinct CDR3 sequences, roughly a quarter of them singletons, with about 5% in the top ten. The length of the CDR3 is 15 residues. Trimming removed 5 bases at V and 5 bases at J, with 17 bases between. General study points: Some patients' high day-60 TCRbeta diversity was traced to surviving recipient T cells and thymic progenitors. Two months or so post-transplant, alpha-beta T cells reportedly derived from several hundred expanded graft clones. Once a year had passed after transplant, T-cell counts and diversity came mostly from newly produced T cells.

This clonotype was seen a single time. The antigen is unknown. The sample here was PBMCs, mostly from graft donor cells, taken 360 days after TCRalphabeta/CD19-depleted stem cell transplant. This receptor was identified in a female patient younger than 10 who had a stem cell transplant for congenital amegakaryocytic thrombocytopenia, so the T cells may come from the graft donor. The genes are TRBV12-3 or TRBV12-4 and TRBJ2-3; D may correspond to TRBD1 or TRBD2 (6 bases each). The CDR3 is CASSPGDTVIDTQYF. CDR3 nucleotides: TGTGCCAGCAGTCCGGGGGACACGGTAATAGATACGCAGTATTTT.